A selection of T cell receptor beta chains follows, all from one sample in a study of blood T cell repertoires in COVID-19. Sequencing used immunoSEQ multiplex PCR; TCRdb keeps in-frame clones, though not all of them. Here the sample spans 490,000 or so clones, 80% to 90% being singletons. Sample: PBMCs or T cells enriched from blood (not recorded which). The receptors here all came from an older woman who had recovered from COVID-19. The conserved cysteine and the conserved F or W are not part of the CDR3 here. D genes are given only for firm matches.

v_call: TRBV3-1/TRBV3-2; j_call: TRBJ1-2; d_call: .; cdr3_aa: ASSLRPYGYT
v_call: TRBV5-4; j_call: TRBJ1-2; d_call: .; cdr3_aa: ASSLGGNYGYT
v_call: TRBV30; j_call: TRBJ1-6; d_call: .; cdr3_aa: AWSFTGLPSPLH
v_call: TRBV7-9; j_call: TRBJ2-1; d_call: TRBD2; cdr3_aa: ASSSPGLGQF
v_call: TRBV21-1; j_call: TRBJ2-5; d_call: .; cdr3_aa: ASSKRWLAGGRETQY
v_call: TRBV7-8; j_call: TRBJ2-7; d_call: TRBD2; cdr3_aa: ASSLVSGAPTYEQY
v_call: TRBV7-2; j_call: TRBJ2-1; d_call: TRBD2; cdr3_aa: ASSLAYLAGGLDEQF
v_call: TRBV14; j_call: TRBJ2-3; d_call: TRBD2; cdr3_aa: ASSQLTGGPTDTQY
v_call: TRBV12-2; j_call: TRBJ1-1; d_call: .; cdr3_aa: ASRLGIRDRGTEAF
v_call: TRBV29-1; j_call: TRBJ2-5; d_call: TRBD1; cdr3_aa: SVDRGRETQY
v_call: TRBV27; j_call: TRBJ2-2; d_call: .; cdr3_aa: ASSFRTVGTGELF
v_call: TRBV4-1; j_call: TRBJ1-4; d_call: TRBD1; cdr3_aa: ASSQTGKDEKLF
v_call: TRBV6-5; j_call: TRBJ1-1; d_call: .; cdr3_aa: ASKVAVHTEAF
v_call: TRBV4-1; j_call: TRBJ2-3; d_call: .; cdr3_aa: ASSQETAYFTDTQY
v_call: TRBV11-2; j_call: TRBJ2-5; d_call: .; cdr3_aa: ASSWGGEDQETQY
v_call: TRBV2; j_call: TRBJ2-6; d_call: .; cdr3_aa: ASSEMRAGANVLT
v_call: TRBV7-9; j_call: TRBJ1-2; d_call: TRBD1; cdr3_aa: ASSDRDRGVGRGYT
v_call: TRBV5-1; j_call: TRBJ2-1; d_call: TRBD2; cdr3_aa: ASSSSGGSYNEQF
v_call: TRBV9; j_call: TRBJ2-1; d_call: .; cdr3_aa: ASSVAGGGSSYNEQF
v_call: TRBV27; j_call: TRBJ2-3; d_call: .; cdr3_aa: ASSRLTLTDTQY
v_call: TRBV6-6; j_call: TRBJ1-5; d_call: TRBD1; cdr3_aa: ASSSSGGSQPQH
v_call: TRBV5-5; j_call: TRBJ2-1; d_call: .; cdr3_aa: ASSSSRGRNEQF
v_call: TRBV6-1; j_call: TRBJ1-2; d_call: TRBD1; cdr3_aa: ASSVHLDRIYYGYT
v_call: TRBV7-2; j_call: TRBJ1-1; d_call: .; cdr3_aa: ASSLATTVLNTEAF
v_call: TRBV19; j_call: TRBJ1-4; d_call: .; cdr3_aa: ASSIESGGVSTNEKLF
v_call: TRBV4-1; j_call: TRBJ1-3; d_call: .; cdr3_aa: ASSQQLPGLSGNTIY
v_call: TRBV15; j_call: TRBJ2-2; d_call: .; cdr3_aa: ATSRQGFGELF
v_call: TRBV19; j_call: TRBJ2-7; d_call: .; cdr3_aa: ASSKGGDSYEQY
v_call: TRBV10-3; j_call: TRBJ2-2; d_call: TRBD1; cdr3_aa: AISESRTGNTGELF
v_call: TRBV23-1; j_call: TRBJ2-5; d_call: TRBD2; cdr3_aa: ASSRRLAGGQETQY
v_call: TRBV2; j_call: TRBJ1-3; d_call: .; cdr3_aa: ASKLSGQGRNTIY
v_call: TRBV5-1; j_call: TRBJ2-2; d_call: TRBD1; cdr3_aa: ASRAGTENTGELF
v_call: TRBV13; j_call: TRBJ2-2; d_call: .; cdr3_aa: ASSSTGWGGNTGELF
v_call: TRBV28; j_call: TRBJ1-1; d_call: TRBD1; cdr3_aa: ASSSHRGLNTEAF
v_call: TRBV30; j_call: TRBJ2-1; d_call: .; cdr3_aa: AWSVGGPVNEQF
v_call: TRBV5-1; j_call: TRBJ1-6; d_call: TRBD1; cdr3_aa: ASSSDSLRGKNSPLH
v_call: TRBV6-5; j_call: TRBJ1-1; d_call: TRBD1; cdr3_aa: ASSPLTGSTEAF